The rows below give T cell receptor beta chains drawn from one sample of a study of human T cells and chemical hapten exposure. TCRdb itself ran the RACE reads through MiXCR, one entry per CDR3 protein. Of roughly 180,000 distinct CDR3 sequences detected, more than 14% appear once; the ten largest clones hold 1.7%. Sequences were derived from whole blood, sampled in connection with sensitization to the hapten diphenylcyclopropenone (DPC). Receptors originate from a woman aged 30 to 39 with alopecia areata. Some clones in this sample may be carry-over from other donors' samples. CDR3s include the opening cysteine and the closing phenylalanine or tryptophan.

j_gene,v_gene,len,CDR3aa
TRBJ2-3,TRBV20-1,15,CSATYGAGGTDTQYF
TRBJ2-1,TRBV4-1,13,CASSQAPFYEQFF
TRBJ1-1,TRBV15,14,CVTTTGYQNTEAFF
TRBJ2-1,TRBV6-2/TRBV6-3,14,CASSLGLVSAEQFF
TRBJ2-7,TRBV4-2,14,CASSQVSSDYEQYF
TRBJ2-1,TRBV21-1,16,CASSMSLAGVGNEQFF
TRBJ2-2,TRBV27,12,CASSWGPGELFF
TRBJ1-2,TRBV29-1,13,CSVDFPDNYGYTF
TRBJ2-1,TRBV29-1,15,CSVYPTGGFYNEQFF
TRBJ1-2,TRBV28,13,CASRDSSNYGYTF
TRBJ2-1,TRBV12-3/TRBV12-4,15,CASSTQLAGGNEQFF
TRBJ2-3,TRBV9,14,CASSVRLATDTQYF
TRBJ2-7,TRBV28,12,CATMTGPYEQYF
TRBJ2-7,TRBV11-1,14,CASSLGLRSYEQYF
TRBJ1-5,TRBV6-1,16,CASSEAREYSNQPQHF
TRBJ2-3,TRBV11-3,15,CASSSLAGGTDTQYF
TRBJ2-5,TRBV6-2/TRBV6-3,18,CASSYLQQHRQETVAQYF
TRBJ1-1,TRBV30,13,CAWSVQWNTEAFF
TRBJ2-7,TRBV20-1,12,CSVRTGRYEQYF
TRBJ2-1,TRBV7-3,13,CASSFQVHNEQFF
TRBJ2-3,TRBV19,13,CASSPLSGDTQYF
TRBJ2-7,TRBV7-9,14,CASSLRDGAMGQYF
TRBJ2-3,TRBV12-3/TRBV12-4,15,CASRLGQTSTDTQYF
TRBJ1-5,TRBV4-2,16,CASSQEPSNSNQPQHF
TRBJ1-1,TRBV5-5,12,CASSLIGGEAFF
TRBJ2-7,TRBV7-2,17,CASSFGGSGISSYEQYF
TRBJ1-2,TRBV29-1,12,CSVATGNYGYTF
TRBJ2-7,TRBV18,12,CASSPSLYEQYF
TRBJ2-1,TRBV9,12,CASSVSGREQFF
TRBJ1-1,TRBV28,16,CASKRETGVGGTEAFF
TRBJ2-1,TRBV11-2,15,CASSPGLSSYNEQFF
TRBJ1-5,TRBV28,14,CASSFPGLNQPQHF
TRBJ1-5,TRBV18,15,CASSPGGQGNQPQHF
TRBJ2-1,TRBV20-1,13,CSARQPLYNEQFF
TRBJ1-1,TRBV27,15,CASSQRSGLNTEAFF
TRBJ2-2,TRBV12-5,15,CASGTGTGFTGELFF